This T cell receptor (beta chain) was identified in a study of blood T cell repertoires in COVID-19. Study information: Samples taken during acute and convalescent COVID-19 were collected in the United States, Italy and Spain. T cells, B-cell-depleted T cells, or PBMCs provided the cDNA or gDNA that served as material.

The J segment lost 3 bases and the V segment lost 5 bases, leaving 8 bases of the junction unmatched. Per germline, CDR1 MNHNY and CDR2 SVGAGI (reference sequence). This CDR3 contains 15 residues. Under the authors' procedure: Reference gene primer amplification in the assay estimated nucleated cell counts. Only in-frame clones appear in the TCRdb table, and some are missing; sequencing was by immunoSEQ multiplex PCR. V and J calls and clone size follow that table, whereas D and trimming were derived from the DNA. This table holds some 240,000 clones, 87% found once. Sequenced input: peripheral blood. This sequence joins TRBV6-6 and TRBJ1-2, with 8 bases identical to TRBD1. This clonotype was sampled from a man aged 55 to 70 who had recovered from COVID-19. In DNA, the CDR3 is TGTGCCAGCAGTCCCAGGGGGCGGGTTTACTATGGCTACACCTTC. As protein: CASSPRGRVYYGYTF.